This T cell receptor (beta chain) originates from a study of T cell repertoires in cytomegalovirus infection. The germline V gene has CDR1 SEHNR and CDR2 FQNEAQ (reference sequence). J lost 2 bases, V lost 3 bases, and 5 bases had no gene match. The CDR3 has 15 residues. This clonotype was seen at least ten times. What it binds is unknown. TCRdb reprocessed the reads via MiXCR and lists one record per CDR3 protein. The data contain 650,000 to 900,000 distinct CDR3 sequences, about 31% of them singletons. The genes are TRBV7-9 and TRBJ2-7, with TRBD1 matching 9 bases. This sequence originates from a human donor in good health (CMV status not recorded). Some clones in this sample may be carry-over from other donors' samples. The sequenced sample was cultured CD8+ T cells from PBMCs, obtained from culture after CMV antigen stimulation. The CDR3: CASSFPGTGTYEQYV. The CDR3 DNA reads as TGTGCCAGCAGCTTTCCCGGGACAGGGACCTACGAGCAGTACGTC.